What follows are 28 T cell receptor beta chains derived from one specimen sequenced in a study of blood T cell repertoires in COVID-19. Produced via immunoSEQ multiplex PCR; TCRdb's table is partial and in-frame only. The data show a few hundred thousand clones, with 75% to 85% seen just once and about 1.3% held by the top ten. The sample consisted of peripheral blood. These receptors were obtained from a young woman with COVID-19, enrolled during active disease.

The genes are TRBV6-1 and TRBJ2-2; tentatively, D is TRBD2 (5 bases). Trimming took 6 bases from V and 5 from J, leaving 10 bases between them. In germline, CDR1 is MNHNS, CDR2 SASEGT. There are 13 residues in the CDR3. The chain's CDR3 is CASRWTGTGELFF. CDR3 coding DNA: TGTGCCAGCAGATGGACGGGGACCGGGGAGCTGTTTTTT.

In nucleotides, the CDR3 is TGTGCCTGGAGTGTCCCAGGGGTAGGTGTGCAGTTCTTC. Translating gives CAWSVPGVGVQFF. The chain has TRBV30 and TRBJ2-1; D might be TRBD1 (6 bases). This CDR3 contains 13 residues. CDR1 and CDR2 from the germline V gene are GTSNPN and SVGIG (reference sequence). With 0 bases removed from V and 12 bases from J, the gap between germline ends came to 15 bases.

V gene TRBV29-1 combines with J gene TRBJ1-2; D might be TRBD1 (5 bases). Between the trimmed V and J ends, which lost 5 bases and 4 bases, there was a span of 17 bases. The CDR3 totals 14 residues. Germline loops: CDR1 SQVTM, CDR2 ANQGSEA. This CDR3 is CSVNDVERGYGYTF. The DNA of the CDR3 is TGCAGCGTTAATGACGTGGAAAGGGGCTATGGCTACACCTTC.

This clone is a singleton in its sample. The V and J genes are TRBV9 and TRBJ2-1; 7 bases match TRBD1. Germline loops: CDR1 SGDLS, CDR2 YYNGEE. V lost 3 bases, J lost 4 bases, and 7 bases stayed unmatched. This CDR3 is built from 15 residues. The CDR3 region has the DNA TGTGCCAGCAGCGCCGGGACAGAAACTTACAATGAGCAGTTCTTC. Translation: CASSAGTETYNEQFF.

The gene calls are TRBV6-2 or TRBV6-3 and TRBJ2-7; tentatively, D is TRBD1 (6 bases). Per the germline V gene, CDR1 is MNHEY and CDR2 is SVGEGT. CDR3 length: 11 amino acids. Deletions cut 5 bases from V and 6 bases from J, with 8 bases between. CDR3 nucleotide sequence: TGTGCCAGCAGTACAGGGTTCGAGCAGTACTTC. This sequence encodes CASSTGFEQYF.

V is TRBV6-5 and J is TRBJ1-1; D unclear. Germline CDR1 reads MNHEY; CDR2 reads SVGAGI. The V end lost 8 bases, the J end lost 0 bases, and 13 bases lay between the germline ends. This CDR3 spans 14 amino acids. This CDR3 reads CASGRPAVNTEAFF. For the CDR3, the DNA is TGTGCCAGCGGGCGACCGGCAGTGAACACTGAAGCTTTCTTT.

This clone was seen just once. The J gene is TRBJ2-2, the V gene TRBV24-1; D is unclear. The CDR3 totals 12 residues. Germline V lookup: CDR1 KGHDR, CDR2 SFDVKD. Trimming took off 5 bases at V and 8 bases at J, with 8 bases between the two ends. DNA of the CDR3: TGTGCCACCAGTGCCCTGACAGGGGAGCTGTTTTTT. Translating gives CATSALTGELFF.

The chain has TRBV5-1 and TRBJ2-3, with D hard to call. Germline V gives CDR1 SGHRS, CDR2 YFSETQ. CDR3 length equals 14 residues. V was trimmed by 2 bases and J by 0 bases, leaving 7 bases between them. CDR3 region: CASSFSTSTDTQYF. In nucleotides, the CDR3 is TGCGCCAGCAGCTTTTCGACTAGCACAGATACGCAGTATTTT.

The V gene is TRBV3-1 (or the pseudogene TRBV3-2), the J gene TRBJ2-1, with TRBD2 identical over 9 bases. Germline values: CDR1 LGHDT, CDR2 YNNKEL (reference sequence). V gave up 1 base and J gave up 15 bases; unmatched junction bases: 10. The CDR3 spans 14 residues. The DNA of the CDR3 is TGTGCCAGCAGCCAAGGGCCTAGCGGGGTAGGACGGTTCTTC. Its protein product is CASSQGPSGVGRFF.

V is TRBV7-9 and J is TRBJ1-2; D is uncertain. CDR1 and CDR2 (germline): SEHNR, FQNEAQ (reference sequence). V lost 4 bases and J 6 bases, leaving 9 bases between the germline ends. The CDR3 covers 12 residues. CDR3 residues: CASSSSVDGYTF. In nucleotides, the CDR3 is TGTGCCAGCAGCTCTAGTGTTGATGGCTACACCTTC.

The V call is TRBV27, the J call TRBJ1-4; D is uncertain. Trimming shortened V by 6 bases and J by 2 bases, and 19 bases separated the two germline ends. Germline V gene sequence: CDR1 MNHEY, CDR2 SMNVEV (reference sequence). The CDR3 covers 17 residues. The CDR3 loop is CASRPQLRPTTNEKLFF. The DNA of the CDR3 is TGTGCCAGCAGACCACAATTGCGGCCTACGACTAATGAAAAACTGTTTTTT.

The chain recombines TRBV18 with TRBJ1-4, with D maybe TRBD1 (5 bases). Germline CDR1 reads KGHSH; CDR2 reads LQKENI. CDR3 size: 17 residues. V was pared by 2 bases and J by 4 bases, with 17 bases between. The CDR3 nucleotides are TGTGCCAGCTCACCATTCCAGGGAGGAGGGGATAATGAAAAACTGTTTTTT. It specifies CASSPFQGGGDNEKLFF.

The chain joins TRBV19 to TRBJ2-5, with 8 bases fitting TRBD1. There are 14 residues in the CDR3. V lost 4 bases, J lost 4 bases, and 5 bases stayed unmatched. Germline assignment: CDR1 LNHDA and CDR2 SQIVND (reference sequence). CDR3 nucleotides: TGTGCCAGTAGTACCACAGGGGGAGGAGAGACCCAGTACTTC. This gives the protein CASSTTGGGETQYF.

This chain joins TRBV20-1 and TRBJ2-1; weak D call: TRBD2 (6 bases). The CDR3 sequence is 11 residues long. The germline gives CDR1 DFQATT, CDR2 SNEGSKA (reference sequence). Trimming removed 5 bases at V and 5 bases at J, with 7 bases between. CDR3 sequence reads: CSARGNNEQFF. In DNA, the CDR3 is TGCAGTGCTCGCGGGAACAATGAGCAGTTCTTC.

This chain connects TRBV28 to TRBJ1-6; 7 bases align to TRBD1. The CDR3 is made up of 15 amino acids. CDR1 MDHEN and CDR2 SYDVKM come from the germline V gene. Trimming took 5 bases from V and 14 from J; bases not matched to a gene: 15. CDR3 region: CASSIGTASYRSLHF. CDR3 in DNA: TGTGCCAGCAGTATCGGGACAGCCTCTTATCGGTCCCTCCACTTT.

V is TRBV30 and J is TRBJ1-6, with 10 bases lining up with TRBD1. The V segment lost 1 base and the J segment 7 bases; nucleotides outside the gene matches: 4. Germline V gene sequence: CDR1 GTSNPN, CDR2 SVGIG (reference sequence). This CDR3 has 15 residues. The CDR3 here is CAWSGDRGKNSPLHF. The CDR3 nucleotides read TGTGCCTGGAGTGGGGACAGGGGAAAGAATTCACCCCTCCACTTT.

The chain has TRBV28 and TRBJ2-7; 8 bases are shared with TRBD1. The CDR3 totals 16 residues. Germline V gene data show CDR1 as MDHEN and CDR2 as SYDVKM. V trimming: 3 bases; J trimming: 1 base; junction bases outside the gene matches: 8. CDR3 sequence reads: CASSLYRGTLSYEQYF. CDR3 sequence (DNA): TGTGCCAGCAGTTTGTACAGGGGGACCTTATCCTACGAGCAGTACTTC.

This chain links TRBV2 with TRBJ2-3, with TRBD2 matching over 8 bases. CDR3 length: 13 amino acids. Germline V CDR1 and CDR2: SNHLY, FYNNEI. J gave up 9 bases and V 7 bases, and 9 bases lay outside the gene matches. The CDR3 loop is CASNPVAGLTQYF. The CDR3 nucleotides read TGTGCCAGCAATCCGGTAGCGGGGTTAACGCAGTATTTT.

The chain employs TRBV5-1 and TRBJ2-3, with a weak D call TRBD2 (6 bases). This CDR3 has 15 residues. Trimming stripped 0 bases from V and 3 bases from J, with 11 bases between. In germline, CDR1 is SGHRS, CDR2 YFSETQ. The CDR3 sequence: CASSLELADTDTQYF. In nucleotides, the CDR3 is TGCGCCAGCAGCTTGGAATTAGCGGATACAGATACGCAGTATTTT.

The rearrangement uses TRBV27 and TRBJ2-5, with TRBD1 matching 12 bases. Per germline, CDR1 MNHEY and CDR2 SMNVEV (reference sequence). This CDR3 is built from 16 residues. V was pared by 8 bases and J by 5 bases, with 12 bases of the junction left unmatched. CDR3 DNA: TGTGCCAGCCCGACGACGGGACAGGGGGCCGGGGAGACCCAGTACTTC. It codes for CASPTTGQGAGETQYF.

The chain has TRBV30 and TRBJ1-2; TRBD1 aligns across 7 bases. V trimming: 8 bases; J trimming: 6 bases; junction bases outside the gene matches: 3. There are 10 residues in the CDR3. In germline, CDR1 is GTSNPN, CDR2 SVGIG (reference sequence). Here the CDR3 DNA reads TGTGCCCGAGGGGGCGATGGCTACACCTTC. It codes for CARGGDGYTF.

The V gene is TRBV4-3, the J gene TRBJ2-3; a possible D gene is TRBD2 (7 bases). Deletions cut 2 bases from V and 9 bases from J, with 18 bases between. This CDR3 is 15 amino acids long. Germline CDR1 is LGHNA and CDR2 is YSLEER. The DNA for the CDR3 is TGCGCCAGCAGCCAAATAAGGGGGGAGGGCAGCACGCAGTATTTT. This gives the protein CASSQIRGEGSTQYF.

The chain is built from TRBV20-1 and TRBJ1-5; a weak D match, TRBD1 (5 bases). Germline V gene data show CDR1 as DFQATT and CDR2 as SNEGSKA (reference sequence). The CDR3 totals 15 residues. Trimming stripped 3 bases from V and 5 bases from J, with 17 bases between. CDR3 region: CSASLSWTPDQPQHF. In DNA form, the CDR3 reads TGCAGTGCTAGTCTTTCTTGGACACCCGATCAGCCCCAGCATTTT.

The chain uses TRBV14 and TRBJ2-7; perhaps TRBD1 as D (5 bases). Per germline, CDR1 SGHDN and CDR2 FVKESK. The CDR3 contains 16 residues. Trimming removed 1 base from V and 0 bases from J, with 13 bases in between. Here the CDR3 DNA reads TGTGCCAGCAGCCAAGGGAAGGGGATAGCCTCCTACGAGCAGTACTTC. Protein sequence: CASSQGKGIASYEQYF.

The rearrangement joins TRBV2 to TRBJ2-6, with 9 bases identical to TRBD1. V shed 10 bases and J 0 bases; nucleotides not matched to a gene: 7. CDR1 SNHLY and CDR2 FYNNEI come from the germline V gene. The length of the CDR3 is 16 residues. The CDR3 DNA reads as TGTGCCACACGACAGGGGGTATTCTCTGGGGCCAACGTCCTGACTTTC. Translated: CATRQGVFSGANVLTF.

The CDR3 DNA is TGTGCCAGCAGCGTAGCAGGGGCCACAGATACGCAGTATTTT. Translation: CASSVAGATDTQYF. This chain links TRBV9 with TRBJ2-3; D may be TRBD1 (6 bases). V was pared by 0 bases and J by 2 bases, with 7 bases between. CDR1 and CDR2 (germline): SGDLS, YYNGEE. The CDR3 consists of 14 residues.

This clone was seen many times. The chain links TRBV9 to TRBJ1-2, with TRBD1 matching 8 bases. Losses at the gene ends were 5 bases for V and 8 bases for J; bases not matched to a gene: 20. The CDR3 consists of 17 residues. Germline V gene data show CDR1 as SGDLS and CDR2 as YYNGEE. CDR3 DNA sequence: TGTGCCAGCAGGGCGTCAGGGGGCGATGAAAGTACGGTCGGCTACACCTTC. Residues: CASRASGGDESTVGYTF.

This chain links TRBV7-9 with TRBJ2-1; TRBD1 might be the D (6 bases). Germline CDR1 reads SEHNR; CDR2 reads FQNEAQ (reference sequence). This CDR3 is 17 amino acids long. Deletions cut 5 bases from V and 9 bases from J, with 26 bases between. CDR3 DNA sequence: TGTGCCAGCAGCCCCCCCTGGAGGACAGCCCCGTTGGGTGAGCAGTTCTTC. Its translation: CASSPPWRTAPLGEQFF.